The sequence of this T cell receptor (beta chain) was determined in a study of a mutant IDH1 vaccine in newly diagnosed glioma. Study in general: First vaccine doses came 4-6 weeks after radiotherapy alone, or with temozolomide cycles.

Concerning this clone itself: The antigen is not known.

This table comes from immunoSEQ multiplex PCR, and its TCRdb copy is limited to in-frame clones, with some not included. The sample contains over 30,000 clones, under 85% of which appear only once. As for time point: week 35, safety follow-up. The vaccine gave 300 ug of a 20-mer mutant IDH1 peptide subcutaneously per dose. During weeks 1, 3, 5, 7, 11, 15, 19 and 23, patients received eight vaccinations. The starting material was PBMCs, obtained from a glioma patient whose treatment included an IDH1 peptide vaccine. This receptor was taken from a woman aged 25 to 39 with glioma. Some clones in this sample may be carry-over from other donors' samples.

CDR3 DNA sequence: TGTGCCAGTAGGATTTCCCTTGACAGGCTCGACCAAGAGACCCAGTACTTC. Translating it yields CASRISLDRLDQETQYF. The chain is built from TRBV19 and TRBJ2-5, with D possibly TRBD1 on 6 matching bases. The CDR3 has 17 residues. Germline V CDR1 and CDR2: LNHDA, SQIVND (reference sequence). V was clipped by 6 bases and J by 0 bases, with 20 bases between them.